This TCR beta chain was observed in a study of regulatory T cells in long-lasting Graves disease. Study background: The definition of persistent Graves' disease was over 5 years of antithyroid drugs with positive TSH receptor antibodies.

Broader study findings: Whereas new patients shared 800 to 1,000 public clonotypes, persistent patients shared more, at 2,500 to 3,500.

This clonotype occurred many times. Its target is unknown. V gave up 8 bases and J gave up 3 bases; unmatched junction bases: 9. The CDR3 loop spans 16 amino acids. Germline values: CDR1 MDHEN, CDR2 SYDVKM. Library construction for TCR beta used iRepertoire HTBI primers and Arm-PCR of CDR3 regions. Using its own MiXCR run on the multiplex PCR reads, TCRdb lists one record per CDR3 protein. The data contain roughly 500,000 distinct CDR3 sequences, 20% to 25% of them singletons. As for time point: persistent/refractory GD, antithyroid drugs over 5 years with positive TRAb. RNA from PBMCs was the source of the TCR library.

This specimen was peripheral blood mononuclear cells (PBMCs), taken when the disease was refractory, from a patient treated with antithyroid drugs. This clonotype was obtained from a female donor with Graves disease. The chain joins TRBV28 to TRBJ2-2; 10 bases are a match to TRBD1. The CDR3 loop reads CASGSRDRGYTGELFF. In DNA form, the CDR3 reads TGTGCCAGCGGATCCCGGGACAGGGGCTACACCGGGGAGCTGTTTTTT.